This T cell receptor beta chain derives from a study of neoadjuvant nivolumab and ipilimumab in lung cancer. Clones were sequenced by immunoSEQ multiplex PCR, and TCRdb holds only the in-frame ones, with some missing. The data show 15,000 to 20,000 clones, around 77% seen once. This clonotype originated in an adult with non-small cell lung cancer. The sample here was tumor tissue, taken after neoadjuvant nivolumab, alone or with ipilimumab, at or shortly before surgery.

This CDR3 is CASSYANRANTEAFF. Here the CDR3 DNA reads TGTGCCAGCAGTTACGCAAACAGGGCGAACACTGAAGCTTTCTTT. The J gene is TRBJ1-1, the V gene TRBV6-5, with D possibly matching TRBD1 (6 bases). The CDR3 contains 15 residues. V was clipped by 2 bases and J by 1 base, with 11 bases between them. Germline lookup yields CDR1 MNHEY and CDR2 SVGAGI.